The table lists the clone carrying this T cell receptor (beta chain) with a count of one. Reverse transcription used about 0.45 to 1 ug RNA and random hexamers. Amplification of TCR beta CDR3 by immunoSEQ multiplex PCR spanned 54 Vbeta and 13 Jbeta. TCRdb re-called the immunoSEQ multiplex PCR reads through MiXCR, storing one row per CDR3 protein. This table holds about 190,000 distinct CDR3 sequences, approximately 95% found once. CD8+ and CD4+ T cells taken from blood had their TCR beta sequenced. The data derive from a study of CD8 T cells in Susac syndrome. Germline CDR1 and CDR2: SEHNR and FQNEAQ (reference sequence). The CDR3 has 14 amino acids. The V end lost 5 bases, the J end lost 6 bases, and 11 bases lay between the germline ends.

V is TRBV7-9 and J is TRBJ2-6; D may be TRBD1 (6 bases). Sequenced: CD4+ T cells from PBMCs. The receptor's source is a human donor in good health. CDR3 loop: CASSLGQKANVLTF. CDR3 in DNA: TGTGCCAGCAGCCTCGGACAGAAGGCCAACGTCCTGACTTTC.